These 21 T cell receptor beta chains originate from one sample sequenced in a study of T-cell reconstitution after alpha-beta-depleted transplantation in children. Unique molecular identifiers were built into the TCRbeta library. TCRdb called the PCR reads again in MiXCR, with one record for every CDR3 protein. The profile covers a few hundred thousand distinct CDR3 sequences, with around 10% appearing a single time and about 2.3% taken by the ten largest. The sample consisted of PBMCs from the stem cell graft donor, taken from the stem cell graft. The source of these receptors is a human donor who donated a stem cell graft to a child with acute lymphoblastic leukemia.

In its sample, this clonotype was seen a few times. This rearrangement joins TRBV5-1 to TRBJ2-5; D is perhaps TRBD2 (6 bases). Germline V gene sequence: CDR1 SGHRS, CDR2 YFSETQ. The CDR3 consists of 11 residues. The ends were cut back, 5 bases at V and 7 bases at J, with 9 bases in the middle. DNA of the CDR3: TGCGCCAGCAGGTTCGGGGGGACCCAGTACTTC. This sequence encodes CASRFGGTQYF.

J is TRBJ2-7 and V is TRBV2; 8 nucleotides align to TRBD2. The CDR3 extends over 15 amino acids. CDR1 is SNHLY, CDR2 FYNNEI, per germline. V dropped 2 bases and J dropped 6; count of bases not matched to a gene: 9. The CDR3, as DNA: TGTGCCAGCAGTGAATCGTCCAGCGGGAGTGGCGAGCAGTACTTC. This codes for CASSESSSGSGEQYF.

This clonotype was detected many times. The chain recombines TRBV7-6 with TRBJ1-2; D perhaps matches TRBD1 (6 bases). Germline CDR1 reads SGHVS; CDR2 reads FNYEAQ. V lost 5 bases and J lost 2, with 12 bases in between. This CDR3 region has 14 residues. CDR3 DNA: TGTGCCAGCAGCCTACACAGGGACAACTATGGCTACACCTTC. Its protein is CASSLHRDNYGYTF.

The genes are TRBV18 and TRBJ1-6; the match to TRBD1 covers 9 bases. This CDR3 contains 14 residues. Losses at the gene ends were 3 bases for V and 8 bases for J; bases not matched to a gene: 2. Germline V gene sequence: CDR1 KGHSH, CDR2 LQKENI. CDR3 sequence: CASSPDRGYSPLHF. DNA of the CDR3: TGTGCCAGCTCACCGGACAGGGGTTATTCACCCCTCCACTTT.

This chain uses TRBV5-1 with TRBJ2-3, with 10 bases identical to TRBD2. Unmatched junction bases numbered 11, after V lost 0 bases and J lost 4 bases. Germline V gene data show CDR1 as SGHRS and CDR2 as YFSETQ. This CDR3 is 18 amino acids long. CDR3 DNA: TGCGCCAGCAGCTTGGAGGGAGCGCTAGCGGGAGATGCAGATACGCAGTATTTT. This sequence encodes CASSLEGALAGDADTQYF.

The CDR3 region is CASSSPFRTGKSYYTF. The CDR3 coding sequence is TGTGCCAGCAGTTCCCCCTTCCGGACAGGCAAATCCTACTACACCTTC. The chain has TRBV28 and TRBJ1-2, with 7 bases aligning to TRBD1. Germline V lookup: CDR1 MDHEN, CDR2 SYDVKM. The CDR3 spans 16 residues. The V and J ends lost 4 bases and 10 bases, in that order; junction bases with no gene match: 18.

This clonotype was seen more than once but under ten times. The V gene is TRBV4-3, the J gene TRBJ2-5; D gene ambiguous. The CDR3 runs 14 residues. Germline assignment: CDR1 LGHNA and CDR2 YSLEER. Trimming removed 0 bases from V and 7 bases from J, with 12 bases in between. CDR3 in DNA: TGCGCCAGCAGCCAAGAAAATAACCCAACGACCCAGTACTTC. As protein: CASSQENNPTTQYF.

J is TRBJ2-2 and V is TRBV3-1; 13 bases match TRBD2. J was trimmed by 3 bases and V by 10 bases; bases with no gene match: 14. The germline CDR1 and CDR2 sequences are LGHDT and YNNKEL (reference sequence). The CDR3 has 18 amino acids. The CDR3 loop is CATSLAGTSGIYTGELFF. For the CDR3, the DNA is TGTGCCACCTCCCTAGCCGGGACTAGCGGGATATACACCGGGGAGCTGTTTTTT.

The chain is built from TRBV29-1 and TRBJ2-3; unclear D gene. CDR1 and CDR2 from the germline V gene are SQVTM and ANQGSEA. This CDR3 spans 11 amino acids. V shed 4 bases and J shed 3 bases, with 5 bases lying between them. Written as DNA, the CDR3 is TGCAGCGTTGGGATAACAGATACGCAGTATTTT. Translating gives CSVGITDTQYF.

This clonotype occurred a few times. The rearrangement uses TRBV9 and TRBJ2-1; D is uncertain. This CDR3 region has 13 residues. V lost 0 bases and J 5 bases, leaving 6 bases between the germline ends. CDR1 is SGDLS and CDR2 is YYNGEE in the germline V gene. CDR3: CASSVDEHNEQFF. CDR3 nucleotide sequence: TGTGCCAGCAGCGTAGATGAACACAATGAGCAGTTCTTC.

This clonotype was counted between two and nine times. As DNA, the CDR3 is TGTGCCAGTTATTCCGGGACAGAAATCAACACTGAAGCTTTCTTT. This encodes CASYSGTEINTEAFF. The chain links TRBV19 to TRBJ1-1; 7 bases are shared with TRBD1. CDR1 LNHDA and CDR2 SQIVND come from the germline V gene (reference sequence). This CDR3 spans 15 amino acids. J lost 2 bases, V lost 8 bases, and 11 bases had no gene match.

This clonotype has just a few counts. The V call is TRBV7-2, the J call TRBJ2-5; 8 positions agree with TRBD2. Germline CDR1 and CDR2: SGHTA and FQGNSA. There are 15 residues in the CDR3. Trimming took 8 bases from V and 4 from J; bases not matched to a gene: 12. CDR3 amino acids: CASSRPGRAGETQYF. DNA of the CDR3: TGTGCCAGCTCTCGGCCCGGGAGGGCCGGAGAGACCCAGTACTTC.

The V call is TRBV5-1, the J call TRBJ2-1; unclear D gene. Germline CDR1 is SGHRS and CDR2 is YFSETQ. Between the trimmed V and J ends, which lost 1 base and 7 bases, there was a span of 6 bases. CDR3 length: 12 amino acids. CDR3 nucleotides: TGCGCCAGCAGCTTGTTACAGAATGAGCAGTTCTTC. It encodes CASSLLQNEQFF.

This chain connects TRBV5-4 to TRBJ2-5, with 13 bases fitting TRBD2. The CDR3 spans 15 residues. Germline V gene data show CDR1 as SGHNT and CDR2 as YYREEE (reference sequence). J was trimmed by 5 bases and V by 4 bases; bases with no gene match: 5. CDR3 nucleotide sequence: TGTGCCAGCAGCCGAGGGACTAGCGGGACGGAGACCCAGTACTTC. This encodes CASSRGTSGTETQYF.

This clonotype was seen only a few times. The chain combines TRBV28 with TRBJ2-7, with D tentatively TRBD2 (6 bases). V was clipped by 2 bases and J by 3 bases, with 14 bases between them. This CDR3 is 15 amino acids long. Looked up from germline, CDR1 is MDHEN and CDR2 is SYDVKM. CDR3 protein: CASSLVAETNYEQYF. The CDR3 bases are TGTGCCAGCAGTTTAGTAGCGGAAACCAACTACGAGCAGTACTTC.

This clonotype came up a few times. The chain is built from TRBV21-1 and TRBJ2-4; no DNA check was done on the table's D call, TRBD2. TRBV21-1 is reported as a pseudogene. The CDR3 covers 17 residues. This CDR3 is CAPEGLAAGEGENIQYF. The CDR3 DNA is TGTGCCCCGGAAGGACTAGCGGCAGGGGAAGGGGAAAACATTCAGTACTTC.

This clonotype was counted many times. The chain uses TRBV7-9 and TRBJ1-4; D is unclear. The ends were cut back, 6 bases at V and 2 bases at J, with 10 bases in the middle. The CDR3 length is 14 residues. CDR1 and CDR2 from the germline V gene are SEHNR and FQNEAQ (reference sequence). This CDR3 is CASRTSGTNEKLFF. CDR3 coding DNA: TGTGCCAGCAGAACCTCCGGGACTAATGAAAAACTGTTTTTT.

The chain is built from TRBV12-3 or TRBV12-4 and TRBJ2-3; D remains unclear. V was trimmed by 2 bases and J by 5 bases, leaving 11 bases between them. This CDR3 spans 14 amino acids. The CDR3 loop is CASSLTTPIDTQYF. DNA for the CDR3: TGTGCCAGCAGTTTAACCACACCCATAGATACGCAGTATTTT.

This chain connects TRBV27 to TRBJ2-7, with TRBD1 as a possible D gene (6 bases). V shed 0 bases and J shed 0 bases, with 9 bases lying between them. The CDR3 loop spans 15 amino acids. From germline, CDR1 is MNHEY and CDR2 SMNVEV (reference sequence). The CDR3 DNA is TGTGCCAGCAGTTTATCCACAGGGTTCTCCTACGAGCAGTACTTC. Translation: CASSLSTGFSYEQYF.

This clonotype was seen at least ten times. The chain joins TRBV5-1 to TRBJ2-1; D unresolved. Germline loops: CDR1 SGHRS, CDR2 YFSETQ. Trimming stripped 6 bases from V and 10 bases from J, with 20 bases between. CDR3 length: 14 residues. This chain's CDR3 is CASMAQSSLGEQFF. Written as DNA, the CDR3 is TGCGCCAGCATGGCTCAGTCATCGTTGGGGGAGCAGTTCTTC. Drawing the rest from reference TRBV5-1 and TRBJ2-1, the complete variable domain is KAGVTQTPRYLIKTRGQQVTLSCSPISGHRSVSWYQQTPGQGLQFLFEYFSETQRNKGNFPGRFSGRQFSNSRSEMNVSTLELGDSALYLCASMAQSSLGEQFFGPGTRLTVL.

This clonotype has ten or more counts. The chain employs TRBV20-1 and TRBJ1-6; D is uncertain. The CDR3 length is 13 residues. Between the trimmed V and J ends, which lost 6 bases and 0 bases, there was a span of 6 bases. Germline V gives CDR1 DFQATT, CDR2 SNEGSKA (reference sequence). Here the CDR3 DNA reads TGCAGTGCCTCGAGCTCCTATAATTCACCCCTCCACTTT. Protein: CSASSSYNSPLHF.